What follows describes a single TCR beta chain. The target antigen is unknown. This specimen comes from a study of T cell responses to AZD1222 COVID-19 vaccine. Whole-study findings and limits: Unmutated variant regions are reportedly the target of nearly half of TCRs that are spike-specific.

Method: immunoSEQ multiplex PCR; TCRdb's copy keeps in-frame clones and lacks some. The table records about 110,000 clones, about nine tenths of them present only once. Germline V gives CDR1 GTSNPN, CDR2 SVGIG (reference sequence). The CDR3 is 11 amino acids. With 3 bases removed from V and 10 bases from J, the gap between germline ends came to 12 bases. This receptor was taken from an adult in good health. The sequenced sample was peripheral blood, obtained on day 0 of AZD1222 vaccination. The V call is TRBV30, the J call TRBJ2-5; weak D call: TRBD2 (5 bases). The CDR3 reads CAWSASRGQYF. DNA of the CDR3: TGTGCCTGGAGCGCCTCCCGGGGCCAGTACTTC.